This T cell receptor (beta chain) emerged from a study of blood T cell repertoires in COVID-19 (dated by TCRdb to about 2020). Regarding the research as a whole: The collaborator samples originated in the United States, Italy and Spain and spanned the acute and convalescent phases of COVID-19. The prospective study material was composed of cDNA or gDNA derived from T cells, B-cell-depleted T cells, or PBMCs. Subjects who had been exposed to COVID-19, were actively infected with it, or had recovered from it provided the deeply sampled blood TCRbeta repertoires that made up the dataset. A freely available public database, intended as a resource for researchers studying the immune response to SARS-CoV-2, is where the repertoires were released. The samples were drawn from two sources: the first 160 participants of the ongoing ImmuneRACE study, and 1,000 to 1,500 subjects contributed by 6 global collaborators. The sample metadata nearly always contained a de-identified subject ID, COVID-19 status, age in years and sex. Where available, HLA class I and class II types were taken from metadata supplied by the sample provider and were not determined by assay-based typing.

CDR1 and CDR2 are drawn from the germline V gene (reference sequence): SEHNR, FQNEAQ. The CDR3 runs 16 residues from the cysteine to the phenylalanine. The read is trimmed to its CDR3 DNA, 48 bases read in frame from base 1. The trim is 4 bases for V and 2 bases for J, with a gap of 17 bases between the germline ends. The full study reports these points: The quantity of clinical and demographic metadata differed by source and by participant and was supplied without curation.

The immunoSEQ Assay, a bias-controlled multiplex PCR, was used to amplify TCRbeta CDR3 regions from genomic DNA. Under the source paper's analysis protocol: The number of nucleated cells in each sample was estimated by amplification of reference gene primers within the assay. To quantify the absolute abundance of each unique TCRbeta CDR3 rearrangement, sequence reads were collapsed and filtered. For each sample, productive Simpson clonality was calculated as the square root of Simpson's diversity index over productive rearrangements. TCRdb obtained this table from immuneACCESS and retained in-frame rearrangements with V and J assigned. These tables miss some clones; where compared with another copy, unresolved V genes account for less than half of the shortfall, and the remainder is unexplained. V, J and clone size are taken as reported in that table, and D and trimming were inferred from the DNA itself. This sample has around 450,000 clones in its table, and about 92% of those were observed once. 0.6% of the sample lies in the top ten.

Participants in the prospective study were enrolled through a virtual design, were aged about 18 to 90 years, and lived in 24 United States geographic areas. In the prospective study, participants were assigned to cohorts based on the clinical history participants reported in a screening survey and a study questionnaire. For ImmuneRACE Cohort 3, a participant was defined as recovered based on two consecutive negative NP/OP PCR tests, clearance by a healthcare professional, or resolution of symptoms. In the prospective study, mobile phlebotomists collected whole blood, serum and a nasopharyngeal or oropharyngeal swab from each participant. Over a 2-month period, participants in the prospective study had the option of providing additional blood draws and questionnaires. Before DNA extraction, prospective study blood samples were shipped either frozen or at room temperature. The sample holds a few counts of this clone. The target of this receptor is not known. Base qualities are not at hand, and no much larger clone is one base apart.

The origin of this receptor is a man between 18 and 35 years old who had recovered from COVID-19. This chain joins TRBV7-9 to TRBJ1-2, with the identity of the D gene unclear. The sequencing sample was made of PBMCs or T cells enriched from blood (not recorded which). The nucleotides read TGTGCCAGCAGCTCGCTGCGGAGGACGATAAACTATGGCTACACCTTC. This sequence encodes CASSSLRRTINYGYTF.